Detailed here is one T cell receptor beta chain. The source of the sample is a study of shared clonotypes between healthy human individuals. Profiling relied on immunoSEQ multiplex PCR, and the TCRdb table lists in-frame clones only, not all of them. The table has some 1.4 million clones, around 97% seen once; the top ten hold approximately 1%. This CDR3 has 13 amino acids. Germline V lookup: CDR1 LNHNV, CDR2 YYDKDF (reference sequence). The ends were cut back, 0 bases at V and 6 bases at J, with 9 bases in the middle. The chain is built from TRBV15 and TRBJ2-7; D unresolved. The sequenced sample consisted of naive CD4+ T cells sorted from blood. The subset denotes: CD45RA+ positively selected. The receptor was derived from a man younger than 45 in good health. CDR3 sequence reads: CATSRDRMGEQYF. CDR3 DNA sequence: TGTGCCACCAGCAGAGATCGGATGGGCGAGCAGTACTTC.